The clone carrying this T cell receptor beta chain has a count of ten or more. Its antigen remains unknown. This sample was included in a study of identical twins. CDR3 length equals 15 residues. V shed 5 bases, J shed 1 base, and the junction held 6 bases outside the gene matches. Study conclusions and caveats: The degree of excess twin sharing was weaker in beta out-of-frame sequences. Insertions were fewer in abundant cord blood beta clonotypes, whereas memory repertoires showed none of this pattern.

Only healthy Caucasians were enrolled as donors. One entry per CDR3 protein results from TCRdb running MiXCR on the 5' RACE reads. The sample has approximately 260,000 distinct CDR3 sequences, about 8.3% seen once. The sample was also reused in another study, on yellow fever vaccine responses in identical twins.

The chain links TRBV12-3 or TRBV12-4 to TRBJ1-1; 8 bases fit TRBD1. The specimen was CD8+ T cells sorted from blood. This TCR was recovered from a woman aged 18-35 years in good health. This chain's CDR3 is CASSASQGGNTEAFF. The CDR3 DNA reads TGTGCCAGCAGTGCATCACAGGGGGGGAACACTGAAGCTTTCTTT.